This T cell receptor beta chain was recovered during a study of blood T cell repertoires in COVID-19. Looking at the study overall: The study drew acute and convalescent COVID-19 samples from the United States, Italy and Spain. Sample material is recorded as cDNA or gDNA derived from T cells, B-cell-depleted T cells, or PBMCs.

Trimming took 4 bases from V and 6 from J, leaving 10 bases between them. This CDR3 is 13 amino acids long. Germline V gene sequence: CDR1 LNHNV, CDR2 YYDKDF (reference sequence). Original processing notes: Amplification from reference gene primers served as the basis for estimated nucleated cell counts. Produced via immunoSEQ multiplex PCR; TCRdb's table is partial and in-frame only. The V and J calls and clone size were taken over from that table, and D and trimming were inferred from the DNA. This table has about 150,000 clones, 84% appearing once. The sequenced material came from peripheral blood. This receptor was identified in a man aged 18 to 30 with active or convalescent COVID-19. The chain is built from TRBV15 and TRBJ2-1; maybe TRBD2 (5 bases). CDR3 DNA: TGTGCCACCAGCATCGGACTCCCCAATGAGCAGTTCTTC. Its protein is CATSIGLPNEQFF.